The present T cell receptor beta chain was sequenced within a study of CD8+CD57+ T cells in acquired aplastic anemia. Study summary: An average of roughly 2.9 ug of DNA was obtained from sorted CD4+ and CD8+ cells. For CD4+ cells, healthy donors had an average of roughly 9.8 million reads.

This clonotype was counted a single time. One end of the junction does not line up with germline, which may come from a read error. CDR1 and CDR2 (germline): LNHDA, SQIVND (reference sequence). This CDR3 region has 13 residues. Genomic DNA constituted the template upon which TCR beta VDJ and CDR3 profiling was performed. TCRdb independently ran MiXCR on the reads; one entry per CDR3 protein. The data hold about 62,000 distinct CDR3 sequences, with roughly 58% observed a single time. The sample consisted of sorted CD4+, CD8+, or CD8+CD57+ T cells (not recorded which) from PBMCs. The rearrangement links TRBV19 to TRBJ2-7; 8 bases fit TRBD1. The receptor was isolated from a human donor in good health, serving as a control. This CDR3 reads CASSQQGEEEQHF. The CDR3 DNA reads TGTGCCAGTAGTCAACAGGGGGAGGAAGAGCAGCACTTC.